This T cell receptor beta chain derives from a study of CD8 T cells in ankylosing spondylitis. Study-level findings and limits: Certain motif variants had earlier been reported in reactive arthritis synovial fluid and blood. Disease-linked clones reportedly concentrated significantly in matched ankylosing spondylitis synovial fluid. Apparently characteristic of ankylosing spondylitis blood was a TCR beta motif (about 8 highly homologous variants).

CDR1 and CDR2 from the germline V gene are ENHRY and SYGVKD. J lost 10 bases, V lost 2 bases, and 14 bases had no gene match. The length of the CDR3 is 19 residues. Using quantitative 5'-RACE with molecular barcodes, the authors made TCR beta libraries. TCRdb passed the 5' RACE reads through MiXCR, listing each CDR3 protein once. The top ten clones hold 4.3% of a sample with fewer than 200,000 distinct CDR3 sequences, about 18% of them seen once. This clonotype was seen at least ten times. Antigen: not known. Sequenced input: blood, either unsorted or a sorted T cell fraction (not recorded which). The chain couples TRBV10-3 to TRBJ2-1; 16 bases agree with TRBD2. The sequence came from a male donor aged 10 to 30 with ankylosing spondylitis or in good health (not recorded which). The CDR3 is CAISEPGTSGRAVHREQFF. The CDR3 nucleotides read TGTGCCATCAGTGAGCCGGGGACTAGCGGGAGGGCCGTTCACAGGGAGCAGTTCTTC.